This T cell receptor beta chain was recovered during a study of CD8+CD57+ T cells in acquired aplastic anemia. Whole-study context: Sorted CD4+ and CD8+ cells yielded DNA averaging around 3.2 ug. Study findings and constraints: Patients were compared with controls for CD8+ Simpson's diversity, and no significant difference emerged.

This clonotype was found a few times. Its antigen is not identified. Patients included in sequencing had previously demonstrated CD8+CD57+ cell expansion by flow cytometry. A severe acquired aplastic anemia diagnosis applied to all patients. TCR beta VDJ and CDR3 profiling used genomic DNA as template. TCRdb analysed the reads with MiXCR anew, one entry per CDR3 protein. The data contain around 430,000 distinct CDR3 sequences, more than 25% of them seen just once; the ten biggest clones take up 0.82%. Sequencing input: sorted CD4+, CD8+, or CD8+CD57+ T cells (not recorded which) from PBMCs. The source is a human donor with aplastic anemia.

CDR3 nucleotides: TGTGCCAGCAGCCTCGCTGGTAAGCCCACTGAAGCTTTCTTT. This codes for CASSLAGKPTEAFF. This chain links TRBV3-1 with TRBJ1-1; D is unresolved. Trimming stripped 4 bases from V and 4 bases from J, with 13 bases between. Germline values: CDR1 LGHDT, CDR2 YNNKEL (reference sequence). The CDR3 runs to 14 residues.